This TCR beta chain was found in a study of blood T cells in healthy people across ages. The authors ran a second PCR of 7 to 11 cycles using a sample-barcoded 5' primer and a J-beta primer mix. TCRdb re-analysed the 5' RACE reads in MiXCR, keeping a single row per CDR3 protein. The repertoire includes some 940,000 distinct CDR3 sequences, about 27% of them detected once, and roughly 10% sits in the top ten. This clonotype occurred many times. Germline values: CDR1 MDHEN, CDR2 SYDVKM. V lost 7 bases and J lost 1, with 17 bases in between. The CDR3 covers 15 residues. Another study also made use of these data, one on T cells of mothers and their children.

The genes are TRBV28 and TRBJ2-7; D perhaps matches TRBD2 (6 bases). The receptor's source is a middle-aged woman in good health. The source material was blood. The CDR3 protein is CASTPPGLESYEQYF. For the CDR3, the DNA is TGTGCCAGCACCCCGCCGGGACTGGAATCCTACGAGCAGTACTTC.